The 9 T cell receptor beta chains below come from one sample, sequenced in a study of tumor-infiltrating lymphocytes in primary liver carcinoma. The study co-extracted DNA and RNA from 20-30 mg of unsorted bulk tissue. A constant-region primer primed TCR beta cDNA synthesis from 450 to 550 ng of total RNA. Libraries covering TCR beta were generated through three nested multiplex PCR rounds (using a slightly modified ARM-PCR). TRBV1-TRBV30 forward primers paired with a C-beta reverse primer drove the first two PCR rounds, ten to eleven cycles each. TCRdb reanalysed the multiplex PCR reads using MiXCR and keeps one entry per CDR3 protein. The sample yields under 90,000 distinct CDR3 sequences, approximately 72% seen once. Sample: liver tumor tissue from sampling region 1. The subset was: tumor region T1, superior pole. Receptor source: a man aged 35 to 55 with primary liver carcinoma and hepatitis B virus infection.

As concerns this clonotype: A single base separates this from a much larger clone, so it may be a read error. No DNA is shown, since the ends of the CDR3 on it are uncertain; the CDR3 is the one TCRdb lists. The chain uses TRBV7-9 and TRBJ1-1; the table gives TRBD1 as D, unverified against the DNA. In germline, CDR1 is SEHNR, CDR2 FQNEAQ (reference sequence). Inclusive of both ends, the CDR3 amounts to 14 amino acids. CDR3 sequence: CASSHWGEGTEAIF.

This clonotype has a handful of counts. This clone may be a read error of a much larger clone one base away. This chain connects TRBV29-1 to TRBJ2-5; D is possibly TRBD2 (6 bases). CDR1 and CDR2 from the germline V gene are SQVTM and ANQGSEA. There are 12 residues in the CDR3. As DNA, the CDR3 is TGCAGCGGCGGGATCAACGGGGAGACCCTGTACTTC. Translation gives CSGGINGETLYF.

The gene calls are TRBV11-3 and TRBJ2-1; no firm D call. The germline V gene has CDR1 SGHNT and CDR2 YENEEA. V lost 6 bases and J lost 5, with 11 bases in between. CDR3 length: 13 amino acids. CDR3 region: CASSFASNNEQFF. DNA for the CDR3: TGTGCCAGCAGTTTTGCCAGCAACAATGAGCAGTTCTTC.

This clonotype was detected only once. The chain has TRBV4-2 and TRBJ2-7; D perhaps matches TRBD2 (5 bases). Germline V gene sequence: CDR1 LGHNA, CDR2 YNFKEQ. The length of the CDR3 is 15 residues. V was trimmed by 0 bases and J by 7 bases, leaving 16 bases between them. The CDR3 nucleotides are TGTGCCAGCAGCCAAGATAACTGCCCGGGAAGAGAGCAGTACTTC. As protein: CASSQDNCPGREQYF.

The table lists this clonotype with a few counts. A clone one base away is much larger, so this may be a read error. The CDR3: CASSRGFLGTDTQYF. The CDR3 bases are TGTGCCAGCAGCAGGGGATTCCTGGGCACAGATACGCAGTATTTT. The rearrangement joins TRBV5-5 to TRBJ2-3; maybe TRBD1 (5 bases). This CDR3 region has 15 residues. Germline lookup yields CDR1 SGHKS and CDR2 YYEKEE (reference sequence). V lost 4 bases and J 1 base, leaving 13 bases between the germline ends.

This clonotype was seen more than once but under ten times. A much larger clonotype is one base distant, so this may be a read error. The chain uses TRBV13 and TRBJ2-5; 8 nucleotides agree with TRBD2. Germline V gene sequence: CDR1 PRHDT, CDR2 FYEKMQ (reference sequence). The CDR3 runs to 17 residues. CDR3 sequence: CANSLVGPSGFQETQYF. In DNA form, the CDR3 reads TGTGCCAACAGCTTAGTGGGGCCTAGCGGGTTCCAAGAGACCCAGTACTTC.

This clonotype was observed a handful of times. A much larger clone differs from this one at a single base, so this may be a read error. The V call is TRBV5-6, the J call TRBJ2-1; perhaps TRBD2 as D (6 bases). The CDR3 totals 11 residues. V lost 2 bases to trimming and J lost 15 bases, with 12 bases between them. Germline V CDR1 and CDR2: SGHDT, YYEEEE. The CDR3 sequence: CASSFGTRGFF. The CDR3 coding sequence is TGTGCCAGCAGCTTTGGGACTCGAGGGTTCTTC.

The V gene is TRBV6-2 or TRBV6-3, the J gene TRBJ2-7, with TRBD1 matching over 9 bases. Germline CDR1 MNHEY, CDR2 SVGEGT. V lost 6 bases and J lost 2; bases outside the gene matches: 8. CDR3 length: 15 amino acids. CDR3 sequence reads: CASRQVWTGAYEQYF. The CDR3 DNA reads as TGTGCCAGCAGACAAGTCTGGACAGGGGCCTACGAGCAGTACTTC.

This clonotype was observed at least ten times. Given the absence of the conserved phenylalanine or tryptophan at the CDR3 end, a read error is likely. The chain carries TRBV11-3 and TRBJ2-1; 9 bases align to TRBD1. Unmatched junction bases numbered 5, after V lost 5 bases and J lost 6 bases. CDR1 and CDR2 (germline): SGHNT, YENEEA. There are 14 residues in the CDR3. The CDR3 bases are TGTGCCAGCAGCCCTGGACAGGGGAGCAATGAGCAGTTCCTC. Protein product: CASSPGQGSNEQFL.